This is a list of T cell receptor beta chains from one sample in a study of CD8 T cells in Susac syndrome. TCRdb reanalysed the immunoSEQ multiplex PCR reads using MiXCR and keeps one entry per CDR3 protein. The table includes some 300,000 distinct CDR3 sequences, 89% detected once. Sequenced sample: CD8+ T cells from PBMCs. Receptor source: a human donor with multiple sclerosis. The CDR3 runs from the conserved cysteine through the conserved F or W. The order of the fields is clone size, V gene, J gene, D gene, CDR3 protein, CDR3 DNA. A D gene is named only where the DNA matches it firmly. The size field is filled for only some rows; it gives once, few, many or a size class.

clone_size: -; v_call: TRBV11-2; j_call: TRBJ2-7; d_call: -; cdr3_aa: CASSLALTYEQYF; cdr3_nt: TGTGCCAGCAGCCTAGCCCTAACTTACGAGCAGTACTTC
clone_size: -; v_call: TRBV3-1; j_call: TRBJ2-1; d_call: TRBD2; cdr3_aa: CASSPIRLAEYNEQFF; cdr3_nt: TGTGCCAGCAGCCCTATCCGACTAGCGGAGTACAATGAGCAGTTCTTC
clone_size: -; v_call: TRBV7-2; j_call: TRBJ2-5; d_call: -; cdr3_aa: CASSLARTGSGARVTQYF; cdr3_nt: TGTGCCAGCAGCTTAGCGCGAACCGGCTCGGGGGCACGGGTGACCCAGTACTTC
clone_size: -; v_call: TRBV6-2/TRBV6-3; j_call: TRBJ2-7; d_call: TRBD1; cdr3_aa: CASSKTGRSHEQYF; cdr3_nt: TGTGCCAGCAGTAAGACAGGGAGAAGCCACGAGCAGTACTTC
clone_size: -; v_call: TRBV9; j_call: TRBJ1-5; d_call: TRBD1; cdr3_aa: CASSTGTGQPQHF; cdr3_nt: TGTGCCAGCAGTACAGGGACAGGTCAGCCCCAGCATTTT
clone_size: -; v_call: TRBV6-5; j_call: TRBJ2-2; d_call: -; cdr3_aa: CASSYSNFDSNTGELFF; cdr3_nt: TGTGCCAGCAGTTACTCGAACTTCGACTCCAACACCGGGGAGCTGTTTTTT
clone_size: -; v_call: TRBV25-1; j_call: TRBJ2-4; d_call: -; cdr3_aa: CASSRGAGPPLQYF; cdr3_nt: TGTGCCAGCAGCAGGGGGGCAGGGCCACCTCTTCAGTACTTC
clone_size: -; v_call: TRBV28; j_call: TRBJ1-1; d_call: -; cdr3_aa: CASSFRGGGRIF; cdr3_nt: TGTGCCAGCAGTTTTCGGGGGGGAGGGAGAATCTTT
clone_size: -; v_call: TRBV12-3/TRBV12-4; j_call: TRBJ2-7; d_call: TRBD2; cdr3_aa: CASSRDGTSGEQYF; cdr3_nt: TGTGCCAGCAGTCGGGACGGGACTAGCGGGGAGCAGTACTTC
clone_size: -; v_call: TRBV7-8; j_call: TRBJ2-2; d_call: TRBD2; cdr3_aa: CASSLGLASTGELFF; cdr3_nt: TGTGCCAGCAGCTTAGGACTAGCGAGCACCGGGGAGCTGTTTTTT
clone_size: -; v_call: TRBV9; j_call: TRBJ1-1; d_call: -; cdr3_aa: CASSVAGQGLNTEAFF; cdr3_nt: TGTGCCAGCAGCGTCGCCGGGCAAGGCCTGAACACTGAAGCTTTCTTT
clone_size: -; v_call: TRBV20-1; j_call: TRBJ1-2; d_call: -; cdr3_aa: CSARVPWDDAPDYGYTF; cdr3_nt: TGCAGTGCTAGAGTCCCATGGGACGACGCTCCTGACTATGGCTACACCTTC
clone_size: -; v_call: TRBV9; j_call: TRBJ1-4; d_call: -; cdr3_aa: CASSPRGGRPTNEKLFF; cdr3_nt: TGTGCCAGCAGCCCCCGGGGAGGGCGACCAACTAATGAAAAACTGTTTTTT
clone_size: -; v_call: TRBV30; j_call: TRBJ1-2; d_call: -; cdr3_aa: CAWMMAGWGYTF; cdr3_nt: TGTGCCTGGATGATGGCAGGGTGGGGCTACACCTTC
clone_size: -; v_call: TRBV30; j_call: TRBJ2-2; d_call: TRBD2; cdr3_aa: CAWSDPGLANTGELFF; cdr3_nt: TGTGCCTGGAGTGACCCCGGACTAGCCAACACCGGGGAGCTGTTTTTT
clone_size: -; v_call: TRBV7-6; j_call: TRBJ2-1; d_call: TRBD1; cdr3_aa: CASSLIGDRSNNEQFF; cdr3_nt: TGTGCCAGCAGCTTAATCGGGGACAGGAGTAACAATGAGCAGTTCTTC
clone_size: -; v_call: TRBV5-6; j_call: TRBJ2-7; d_call: -; cdr3_aa: CASSLWTDISNEQYF; cdr3_nt: TGTGCCAGCAGCTTGTGGACGGACATTTCGAACGAGCAGTACTTC
clone_size: once; v_call: TRBV6-2/TRBV6-3; j_call: TRBJ1-1; d_call: -; cdr3_aa: CASRDVLSTEAFF; cdr3_nt: TGTGCCAGCAGAGACGTTTTATCCACTGAAGCTTTCTTT
clone_size: -; v_call: TRBV28; j_call: TRBJ2-7; d_call: -; cdr3_aa: CASSLWGREQYF; cdr3_nt: TGTGCCAGCAGTTTGTGGGGGCGCGAGCAGTACTTC
clone_size: -; v_call: TRBV25-1; j_call: TRBJ2-7; d_call: -; cdr3_aa: CASSDLTESSYEQYF; cdr3_nt: TGTGCCAGCAGTGACCTGACAGAGAGCTCCTACGAGCAGTACTTC
clone_size: few; v_call: TRBV27; j_call: TRBJ2-5; d_call: -; cdr3_aa: CASSLVGETQYF; cdr3_nt: TGTGCCAGCAGTTTAGTGGGGGAGACCCAGTACTTC
clone_size: -; v_call: TRBV4-3; j_call: TRBJ2-1; d_call: -; cdr3_aa: CASSQDGDEQFF; cdr3_nt: TGCGCCAGCAGCCAAGACGGGGATGAGCAGTTCTTC
clone_size: -; v_call: TRBV20-1; j_call: TRBJ2-7; d_call: -; cdr3_aa: CSARDYGDSYEQYF; cdr3_nt: TGCAGTGCTAGAGACTACGGGGACTCCTACGAGCAGTACTTC
clone_size: -; v_call: TRBV29-1; j_call: TRBJ2-2; d_call: -; cdr3_aa: CSVSIFTGELFF; cdr3_nt: TGCAGCGTTTCTATCTTCACCGGGGAGCTGTTTTTT
clone_size: -; v_call: TRBV6-4; j_call: TRBJ2-2; d_call: -; cdr3_aa: CASSERGDTGELFF; cdr3_nt: TGTGCCAGCAGTGAGAGGGGGGACACCGGGGAGCTGTTTTTT
clone_size: -; v_call: TRBV5-1; j_call: TRBJ2-7; d_call: TRBD2; cdr3_aa: CASSLTGLAGGPNYEQYF; cdr3_nt: TGCGCCAGCAGCTTGACGGGACTAGCGGGAGGGCCCAACTACGAGCAGTACTTC
clone_size: -; v_call: TRBV15; j_call: TRBJ1-1; d_call: -; cdr3_aa: CATSRDPPRVRGDTEAFF; cdr3_nt: TGTGCCACCAGCAGAGATCCCCCCCGCGTTCGGGGAGACACTGAAGCTTTCTTT
clone_size: -; v_call: TRBV20-1; j_call: TRBJ2-3; d_call: TRBD2; cdr3_aa: CSAEPSGRARKSTDTQYF; cdr3_nt: TGCAGTGCTGAACCCAGCGGGAGGGCCCGAAAAAGCACAGATACGCAGTATTTT
clone_size: once; v_call: TRBV7-9; j_call: TRBJ2-2; d_call: -; cdr3_aa: CASSSQTGELFF; cdr3_nt: TGTGCCAGCAGCTCCCAAACCGGGGAGCTGTTTTTT
clone_size: -; v_call: TRBV29-1; j_call: TRBJ1-1; d_call: -; cdr3_aa: CSVLLTGSSTEAFF; cdr3_nt: TGCAGCGTTTTGTTGACAGGTTCGAGCACTGAAGCTTTCTTT
clone_size: -; v_call: TRBV29-1; j_call: TRBJ1-1; d_call: -; cdr3_aa: CSVSLGTEAFF; cdr3_nt: TGCAGCGTCTCGTTGGGCACTGAAGCTTTCTTT
clone_size: -; v_call: TRBV13; j_call: TRBJ2-3; d_call: -; cdr3_aa: CASSSTGSRTQYF; cdr3_nt: TGTGCCAGCAGCTCAACGGGAAGTCGAACGCAGTATTTT
clone_size: -; v_call: TRBV27; j_call: TRBJ2-4; d_call: -; cdr3_aa: CASSPQGGKNIQYF; cdr3_nt: TGTGCCAGCAGTCCCCAGGGAGGCAAAAACATTCAGTACTTC
clone_size: -; v_call: TRBV4-1; j_call: TRBJ1-2; d_call: -; cdr3_aa: CASSQEVWADYTF; cdr3_nt: TGCGCCAGCAGCCAAGAGGTATGGGCGGACTACACCTTC
clone_size: -; v_call: TRBV7-9; j_call: TRBJ2-3; d_call: TRBD2; cdr3_aa: CASSFLAGGSDTQYF; cdr3_nt: TGTGCCAGCAGCTTCTTAGCGGGGGGCTCGGATACGCAGTATTTT
clone_size: -; v_call: TRBV18; j_call: TRBJ1-5; d_call: -; cdr3_aa: CASSRGDLSNQPQHF; cdr3_nt: TGTGCCAGCTCGCGAGGAGACCTGAGCAATCAGCCCCAGCATTTT